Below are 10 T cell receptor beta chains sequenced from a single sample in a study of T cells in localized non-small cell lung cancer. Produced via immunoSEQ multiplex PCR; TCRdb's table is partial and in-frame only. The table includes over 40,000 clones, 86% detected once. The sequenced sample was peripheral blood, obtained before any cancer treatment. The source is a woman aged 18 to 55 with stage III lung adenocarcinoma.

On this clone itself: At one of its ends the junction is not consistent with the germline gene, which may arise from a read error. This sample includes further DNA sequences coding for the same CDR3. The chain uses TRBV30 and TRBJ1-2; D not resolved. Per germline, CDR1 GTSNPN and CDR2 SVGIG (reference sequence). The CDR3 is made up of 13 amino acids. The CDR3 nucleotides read TGTGCCTGGAGTGTAAAAGGGAGTCATGGCTATACCTTC. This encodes CAWSVKGSHGYTF.

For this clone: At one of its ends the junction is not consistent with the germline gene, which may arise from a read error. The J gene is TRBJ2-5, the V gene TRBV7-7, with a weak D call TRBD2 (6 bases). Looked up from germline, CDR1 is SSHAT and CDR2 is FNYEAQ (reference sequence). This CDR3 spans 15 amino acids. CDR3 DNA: TGTGCTAGCAGCTTAGATCGGGGGTTTCAAGAGACCCAGTACTTC. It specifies CASSLDRGFQETQYF.

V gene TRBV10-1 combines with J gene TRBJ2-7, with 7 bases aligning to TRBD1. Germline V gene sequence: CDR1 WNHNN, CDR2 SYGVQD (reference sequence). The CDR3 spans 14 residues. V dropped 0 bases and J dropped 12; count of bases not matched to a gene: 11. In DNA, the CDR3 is TGCGCCAGCAGTGAGTCGACGGGACAGAGAATGTTGTACTTC. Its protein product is CASSESTGQRMLYF.

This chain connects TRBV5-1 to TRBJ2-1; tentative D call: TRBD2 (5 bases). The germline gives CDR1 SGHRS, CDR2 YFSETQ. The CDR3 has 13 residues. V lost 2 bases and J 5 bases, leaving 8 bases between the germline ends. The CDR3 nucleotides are TGCGCCAGCAGCTTTACGACTAACAATGAGCAGTTCTTC. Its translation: CASSFTTNNEQFF.

The CDR3 sequence: CASSLGARTTDSYEQYF. The CDR3 DNA is TGTGCCAGCAGCTTGGGGGCGCGGACAACCGACTCCTACGAGCAGTACTTC. The chain is built from TRBV5-4 and TRBJ2-7; weak D call: TRBD1 (5 bases). This CDR3 comprises 17 residues. V lost 0 bases to trimming and J lost 0 bases, with 16 bases between them. Germline V gene data show CDR1 as SGHNT and CDR2 as YYREEE (reference sequence).

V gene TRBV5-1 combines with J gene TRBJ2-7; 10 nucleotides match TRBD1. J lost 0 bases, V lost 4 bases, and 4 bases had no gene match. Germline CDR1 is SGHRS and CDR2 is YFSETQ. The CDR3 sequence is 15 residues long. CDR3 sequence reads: CASSSDRGPSYEQYF. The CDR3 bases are TGCGCCAGCAGCAGCGACAGGGGGCCCTCCTACGAGCAGTACTTC.

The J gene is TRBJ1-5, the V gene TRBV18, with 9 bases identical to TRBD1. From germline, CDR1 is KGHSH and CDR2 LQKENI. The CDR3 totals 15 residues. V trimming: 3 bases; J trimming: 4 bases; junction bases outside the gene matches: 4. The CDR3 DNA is TGTGCCAGCTCACCGGGACAGGGCGATAATCAGCCCCAGCATTTT. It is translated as CASSPGQGDNQPQHF.

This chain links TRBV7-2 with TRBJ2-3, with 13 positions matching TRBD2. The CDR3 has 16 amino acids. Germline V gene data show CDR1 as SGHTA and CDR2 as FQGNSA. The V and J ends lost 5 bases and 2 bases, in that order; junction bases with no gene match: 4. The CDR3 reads CASSTGLAGTTDTQYF. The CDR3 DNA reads TGTGCCAGCAGCACGGGACTAGCGGGGACCACAGATACGCAGTATTTT.

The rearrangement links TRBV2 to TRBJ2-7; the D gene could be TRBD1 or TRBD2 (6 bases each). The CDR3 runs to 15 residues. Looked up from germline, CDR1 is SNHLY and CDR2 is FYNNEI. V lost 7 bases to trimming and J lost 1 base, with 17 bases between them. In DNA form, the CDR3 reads TGTGCCAGCACCCTGAACCGGGGGCAGTCCTACGAGCAGTACTTC. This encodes CASTLNRGQSYEQYF.

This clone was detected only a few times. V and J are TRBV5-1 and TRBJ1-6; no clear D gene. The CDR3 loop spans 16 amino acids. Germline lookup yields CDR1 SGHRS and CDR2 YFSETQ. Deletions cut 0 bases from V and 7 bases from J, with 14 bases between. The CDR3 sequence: CASSLGNRLLNSPLHF. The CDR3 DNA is TGCGCCAGCAGCTTGGGTAACCGGCTATTGAATTCACCCCTCCACTTT. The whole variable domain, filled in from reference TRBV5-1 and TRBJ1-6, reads KAGVTQTPRYLIKTRGQQVTLSCSPISGHRSVSWYQQTPGQGLQFLFEYFSETQRNKGNFPGRFSGRQFSNSRSEMNVSTLELGDSALYLCASSLGNRLLNSPLHFGNGTRLTVT.